Listed here are 8 T cell receptor beta chains from one sample, sequenced in a study of blood T cell repertoires in COVID-19. The table came from immunoSEQ multiplex PCR; TCRdb's copy has only in-frame clones and leaves some out. This table holds some 530,000 clones, around 85% found once. Sequencing was done on a sample of peripheral blood. The receptors originated from a human donor in a cohort sampled during active COVID-19.

The rearrangement joins TRBV10-2 to TRBJ2-1; TRBD1 matches 8 bases. The J segment lost 4 bases and the V segment lost 6 bases, leaving 11 bases of the junction unmatched. Germline CDR1 reads WSHSY; CDR2 reads SAAADI. The length of the CDR3 is 16 residues. CDR3 nucleotide sequence: TGCGCCAGCAGCCTGACAGGGGCTACCCTTTACAATGAGCAGTTCTTC. This translates into CASSLTGATLYNEQFF.

The chain joins TRBV3-1 (or the pseudogene TRBV3-2) to TRBJ2-2; 8 bases are shared with TRBD1. This CDR3 is built from 16 residues. Losses at the gene ends were 4 bases for V and 7 bases for J; bases not matched to a gene: 11. CDR1 LGHDT and CDR2 YNNKEL come from the germline V gene (reference sequence). CDR3 protein: CASSLKQGALGGELFF. The CDR3 DNA is TGTGCCAGCAGCCTCAAGCAGGGGGCTTTGGGCGGGGAGCTGTTTTTT.

For the CDR3, the DNA is TGTGCCAGCAGCCTCCGAGGGAACTACAATGAGCAGTTCTTC. This sequence encodes CASSLRGNYNEQFF. The chain combines TRBV9 with TRBJ2-1; a weak D match, TRBD2 (5 bases). The germline V gene has CDR1 SGDLS and CDR2 YYNGEE. The ends were cut back, 4 bases at V and 3 bases at J, with 11 bases in the middle. The CDR3 contains 14 residues.

The table lists this clone with a count of one. This chain's CDR3 is CASSVGLADDTQYF. The DNA for the CDR3 is TGTGCCAGCAGCGTCGGACTAGCAGACGATACGCAGTATTTT. The chain carries TRBV7-9 and TRBJ2-3, with 8 positions matching TRBD2. CDR3 length: 14 residues. V lost 5 bases to trimming and J lost 6 bases; unmatched junction nucleotides: 7. Germline V gives CDR1 SEHNR, CDR2 FQNEAQ (reference sequence).

A remark on this clone: The sample holds other DNA sequences that translate to the same CDR3. This rearrangement joins TRBV5-1 to TRBJ2-1, with D uncertain. Trimming cost V 0 bases and J 3 bases, with 4 bases left between them. The CDR3 runs to 13 residues. Germline CDR1 and CDR2: SGHRS and YFSETQ. CDR3 coding DNA: TGCGCCAGCAGCTTGGATATCTACAATGAGCAGTTCTTC. This sequence encodes CASSLDIYNEQFF.

V is TRBV12-5 and J is TRBJ2-2; a possible D gene is TRBD1 (6 bases). The V gene lost 0 bases and the J gene lost 8 bases, with 7 bases spanning the gap. This CDR3 is built from 13 residues. The germline V gene has CDR1 LGHNT and CDR2 FRNRAP. The CDR3 DNA sequence: TGTGCTAGTGGTTTGGTTCAGGGGGGGGAGCTGTTTTTT. It is translated as CASGLVQGGELFF.

The genes are TRBV2 and TRBJ1-5; TRBD1 matches at 8 bases. Germline V gene data show CDR1 as SNHLY and CDR2 as FYNNEI. V lost 6 bases to trimming and J lost 0 bases; unmatched junction nucleotides: 4. The CDR3 has 15 residues. CDR3 nucleotides: TGTGCCAGCAGCACGGACAGGGATAGCAATCAGCCCCAGCATTTT. Encoded protein: CASSTDRDSNQPQHF.

The chain employs TRBV5-1 and TRBJ2-1, with 8 bases aligning to TRBD2. Germline CDR1 SGHRS, CDR2 YFSETQ. CDR3 length: 17 amino acids. Unmatched junction bases numbered 7, after V lost 2 bases and J lost 0 bases. CDR3 sequence (DNA): TGCGCCAGCAGCTTAAGTAGCGGGACGGGCTCCTACAATGAGCAGTTCTTC. It codes for CASSLSSGTGSYNEQFF.